This T cell receptor beta chain was sequenced during a study of multiple sclerosis patients with progressive multifocal leukoencephalopathy. Whole-study context: The control group, sampled over time, had multiple sclerosis, received natalizumab and did not develop PML. Regarding the study as a whole: TRBV and TRBJ usage showed no common pattern when PML developed.

About this clone: The target antigen is unknown.

Method: immunoSEQ multiplex PCR; TCRdb's copy keeps in-frame clones and lacks some. The sample records more than 30,000 clones, approximately 91% being singletons. Time point described: before natalizumab initiation. The TCR was taken from a human donor with multiple sclerosis. The sample comprised PBMCs.

The CDR3 sequence is CASSISSGNTIYF. Written as DNA, the CDR3 is TGTGCCAGTAGTATAAGTTCTGGAAACACCATATATTTT. The chain has TRBV19 and TRBJ1-3; no firm D call. V gave up 2 bases and J gave up 1 base, with 3 bases separating them. The CDR3 has 13 amino acids. The germline CDR1 and CDR2 sequences are LNHDA and SQIVND (reference sequence).